This T cell receptor (beta chain) was identified in a study of blood T cell repertoires in COVID-19. Study context: The study drew acute and convalescent COVID-19 samples from the United States, Italy and Spain. T cells, B-cell-depleted T cells, or PBMCs supplied cDNA or gDNA.

Authors' analysis steps: How many nucleated cells were present was estimated from reference gene primer amplification. Profiled with immunoSEQ multiplex PCR; TCRdb holds only in-frame clones, not every one. D and trimming were read from the DNA, whereas the V and J calls and clone size are those reported in that table. Of 90,000 to 120,000 clones in the sample, 88% are singletons; the top ten hold approximately 6.8%. The CDR3 consists of 14 residues. Germline CDR1 MNHEY, CDR2 SMNVEV (reference sequence). V gave up 4 bases and J gave up 2 bases; unmatched junction bases: 2. Points on this clone: Other nucleotide sequences in the sample specify the same CDR3.

The chain is built from TRBV27 and TRBJ2-7; 10 bases match TRBD1. Sequenced sample: peripheral blood. The sequence came from a man in his forties or fifties with active or convalescent COVID-19. As DNA, the CDR3 is TGTGCCAGCAGTTGGACAGGGGGTCCCTACGAGCAGTACTTC. As protein: CASSWTGGPYEQYF.